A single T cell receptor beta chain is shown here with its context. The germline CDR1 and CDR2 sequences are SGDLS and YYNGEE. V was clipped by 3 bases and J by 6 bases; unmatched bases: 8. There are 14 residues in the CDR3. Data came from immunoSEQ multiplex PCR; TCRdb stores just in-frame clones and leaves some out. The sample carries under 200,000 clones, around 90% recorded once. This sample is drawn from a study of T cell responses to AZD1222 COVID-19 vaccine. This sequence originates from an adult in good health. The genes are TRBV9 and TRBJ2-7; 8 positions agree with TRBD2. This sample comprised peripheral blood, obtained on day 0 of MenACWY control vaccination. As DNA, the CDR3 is TGTGCCAGCAGCGGGGGACTAGTAGTCTCCGAGCAGTACTTC. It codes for CASSGGLVVSEQYF.